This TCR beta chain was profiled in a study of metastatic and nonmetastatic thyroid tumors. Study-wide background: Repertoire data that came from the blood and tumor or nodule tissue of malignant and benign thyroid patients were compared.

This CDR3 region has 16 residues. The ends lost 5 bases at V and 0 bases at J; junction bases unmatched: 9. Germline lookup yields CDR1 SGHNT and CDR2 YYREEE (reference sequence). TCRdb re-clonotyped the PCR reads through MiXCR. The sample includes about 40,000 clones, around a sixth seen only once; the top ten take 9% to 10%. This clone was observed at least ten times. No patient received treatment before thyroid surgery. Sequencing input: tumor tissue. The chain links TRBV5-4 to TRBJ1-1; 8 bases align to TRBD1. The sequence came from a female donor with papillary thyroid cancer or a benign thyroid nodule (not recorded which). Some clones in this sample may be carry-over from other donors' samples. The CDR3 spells CASSPHRTGMNTEAFF. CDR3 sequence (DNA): TGTGCCAGCAGTCCCCACAGGACAGGGATGAACACTGAAGCTTTCTTT.